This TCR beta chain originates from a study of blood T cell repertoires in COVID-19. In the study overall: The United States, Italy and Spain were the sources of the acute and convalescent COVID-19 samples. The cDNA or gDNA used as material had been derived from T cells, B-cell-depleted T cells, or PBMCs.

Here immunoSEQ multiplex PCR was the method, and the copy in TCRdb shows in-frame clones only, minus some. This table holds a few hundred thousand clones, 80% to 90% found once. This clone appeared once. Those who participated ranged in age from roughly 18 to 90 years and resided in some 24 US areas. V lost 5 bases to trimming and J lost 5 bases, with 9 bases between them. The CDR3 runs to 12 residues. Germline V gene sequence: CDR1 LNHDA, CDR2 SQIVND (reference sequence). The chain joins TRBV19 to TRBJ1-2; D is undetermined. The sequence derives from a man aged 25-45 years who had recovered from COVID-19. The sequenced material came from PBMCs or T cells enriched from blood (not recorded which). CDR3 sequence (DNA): TGTGCCAGTAGTTCCGGGTATTATGGCTACACCTTC. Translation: CASSSGYYGYTF.